These 12 T cell receptor beta chains were sequenced from one sample in a study of blood T cell repertoires in COVID-19. Assay: immunoSEQ multiplex PCR; the TCRdb copy retains only in-frame clones and omits some. This sample has around 310,000 clones, with around 91% found just once. The sample comprised peripheral blood. These TCRs come from a middle-aged woman with COVID-19, enrolled during active disease.

This clone was observed a single time. The rearrangement joins TRBV5-1 to TRBJ2-1, with D perhaps TRBD2 (5 bases). Germline V gene data show CDR1 as SGHRS and CDR2 as YFSETQ. This CDR3 comprises 15 residues. The ends were cut back, 0 bases at V and 3 bases at J, with 10 bases in the middle. This chain's CDR3 is CASSLAAGLYNEQFF. Here the CDR3 DNA reads TGCGCCAGCAGCTTGGCGGCGGGCCTCTACAATGAGCAGTTCTTC.

V is TRBV4-3 and J is TRBJ2-1, with D possibly being TRBD2 (6 bases). The germline V and J ends were trimmed by 5 bases and 5 bases, with 10 bases remaining between them. CDR3 size: 13 residues. Germline CDR1 reads LGHNA; CDR2 reads YSLEER. The DNA of the CDR3 is TGCGCCAGCAGCAGGGACTGGGACAATGAGCAGTTCTTC. Its protein product is CASSRDWDNEQFF.

This clone was detected only a few times. The chain recombines TRBV5-1 with TRBJ2-7; TRBD2 matches at 12 bases. Per the germline V gene, CDR1 is SGHRS and CDR2 is YFSETQ. Trimming cost V 0 bases and J 6 bases; bases outside gene matches: 4. The CDR3 length is 15 residues. The CDR3 region is CASSLGLAGGPEQYF. DNA for the CDR3: TGCGCCAGCAGCTTGGGGCTAGCGGGGGGGCCCGAGCAGTACTTC.

This chain joins TRBV7-2 and TRBJ2-1, with 9 bases aligning to TRBD2. This CDR3 is built from 19 residues. Germline-derived CDR1 and CDR2 are SGHTA and FQGNSA. The ends lost 0 bases at V and 10 bases at J; junction bases unmatched: 19. The CDR3 DNA reads TGTGCCAGCAGCTTAGCGAAGGTGACAAGCGGGGGGCCTCTCTGGGAGCAGTTCTTC. It translates to CASSLAKVTSGGPLWEQFF.

The V gene is TRBV5-1, the J gene TRBJ1-4, with TRBD1 matching over 7 bases. CDR1 SGHRS and CDR2 YFSETQ come from the germline V gene. There are 17 residues in the CDR3. V trimming: 0 bases; J trimming: 8 bases; junction bases outside the gene matches: 13. The CDR3 DNA reads as TGCGCCAGCAGCTTGGCCCCGGGACAGCCCCAGGGCGAAAAACTGTTTTTT. Its translation is CASSLAPGQPQGEKLFF. Using reference TRBV5-1 and TRBJ1-4 for the parts outside the CDR3, the full variable domain is KAGVTQTPRYLIKTRGQQVTLSCSPISGHRSVSWYQQTPGQGLQFLFEYFSETQRNKGNFPGRFSGRQFSNSRSEMNVSTLELGDSALYLCASSLAPGQPQGEKLFFGSGTQLSVL.

V and J are TRBV6-2 or TRBV6-3 and TRBJ1-4, with 7 bases fitting TRBD1. V lost 2 bases and J lost 8; bases outside the gene matches: 8. Germline lookup yields CDR1 MNHEY and CDR2 SVGEGT. The CDR3 consists of 15 residues. For the CDR3, the DNA is TGTGCCAGCAGTTACGGGACAGCGGCTGTCGAAAAACTGTTTTTT. It codes for CASSYGTAAVEKLFF.

The chain couples TRBV7-3 to TRBJ1-5; D is undetermined. Germline loops: CDR1 SGHTA, CDR2 FQGTGA. With 7 bases removed from V and 7 bases from J, the gap between germline ends came to 8 bases. The CDR3 loop spans 11 amino acids. Written as DNA, the CDR3 is TGTGCCAGCAAAAGGGAGCAGCCCCAGCATTTT. Translation: CASKREQPQHF. Using reference TRBV7-3 and TRBJ1-5 for the parts outside the CDR3, the full variable domain is GAGVSQTPSNKVTEKGKYVELRCDPISGHTALYWYRQSLGQGPEFLIYFQGTGAADDSGLPNDRFFAVRPEGSVSTLKIQRTERGDSAVYLCASKREQPQHFGDGTRLSIL.

The chain joins TRBV2 to TRBJ1-1; tentatively, D is TRBD1 (5 bases). The germline V gene encodes CDR1 SNHLY and CDR2 FYNNEI. Trimming removed 5 bases at V and 0 bases at J, with 22 bases between. This CDR3 contains 18 residues. Written as DNA, the CDR3 is TGTGCCAGCAGTACCGCCTTGGGGCGCCGAGAATTGAACACTGAAGCTTTCTTT. This sequence encodes CASSTALGRRELNTEAFF. The variable domain in full, completed from reference TRBV2 and TRBJ1-1, reads EPEVTQTPSHQVTQMGQEVILRCVPISNHLYFYWYRQILGQKVEFLVSFYNNEISEKSEIFDDQFSVERPDGSNFTLKIRSTKLEDSAMYFCASSTALGRRELNTEAFFGQGTRLTVV.

The genes are TRBV5-1 and TRBJ2-4, with D perhaps matching TRBD2 (6 bases). Germline-derived CDR1 and CDR2 are SGHRS and YFSETQ. This CDR3 region has 15 residues. V was clipped by 4 bases and J by 4 bases, with 15 bases between them. The CDR3 DNA follows: TGCGCCAGCAGCCCGGACCCGGCGGGGAAAAACATTCAGTACTTC. It is translated as CASSPDPAGKNIQYF. Supplemented by reference TRBV5-1 and TRBJ2-4, the full variable domain reads KAGVTQTPRYLIKTRGQQVTLSCSPISGHRSVSWYQQTPGQGLQFLFEYFSETQRNKGNFPGRFSGRQFSNSRSEMNVSTLELGDSALYLCASSPDPAGKNIQYFGAGTRLSVL.

This chain links TRBV28 with TRBJ2-2; D may be TRBD1 (5 bases). Germline CDR1 MDHEN, CDR2 SYDVKM. The CDR3 runs to 13 residues. V lost 7 bases, J lost 1 base, and 7 bases lay in between. The DNA of the CDR3 is TGTGCCAGCATGACAGTGAACACCGGGGAGCTGTTTTTT. This gives the protein CASMTVNTGELFF.

This rearrangement joins TRBV9 to TRBJ2-5, with 12 positions matching TRBD2. CDR1 and CDR2 from the germline V gene are SGDLS and YYNGEE. V lost 1 base and J lost 5; bases outside the gene matches: 9. CDR3 length equals 17 residues. CDR3 DNA: TGTGCCAGCAGCGTAAGGCCTAGCGGGGGGGATTGGGAGACCCAGTACTTC. Its translation: CASSVRPSGGDWETQYF.

V usage is TRBV7-2 and J usage is TRBJ2-7, with 9 bases lining up with TRBD2. Per germline, CDR1 SGHTA and CDR2 FQGNSA. V shed 4 bases and J 5 bases; nucleotides not matched to a gene: 21. This CDR3 has 19 amino acids. In nucleotides, the CDR3 is TGTGCCAGCAGCTCAGCAGGTGGATGGCGGGAGGGCCGGGTCGACGAGCAGTACTTC. Translation: CASSSAGGWREGRVDEQYF.